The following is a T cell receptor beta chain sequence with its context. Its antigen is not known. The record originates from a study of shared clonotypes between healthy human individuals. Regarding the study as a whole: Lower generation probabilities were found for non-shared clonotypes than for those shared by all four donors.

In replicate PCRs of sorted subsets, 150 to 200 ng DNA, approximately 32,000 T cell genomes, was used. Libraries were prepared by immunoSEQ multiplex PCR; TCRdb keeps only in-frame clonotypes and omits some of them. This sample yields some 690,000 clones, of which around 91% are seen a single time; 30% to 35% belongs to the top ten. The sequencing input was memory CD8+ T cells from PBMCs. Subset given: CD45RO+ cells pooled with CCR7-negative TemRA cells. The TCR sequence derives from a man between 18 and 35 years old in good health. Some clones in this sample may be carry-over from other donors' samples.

CDR3 amino acids: CASNTGTGVTDTQYF. DNA of the CDR3: TGCGCCAGCAATACCGGGACAGGGGTCACAGATACGCAGTATTTT. V usage is TRBV5-1 and J usage is TRBJ2-3; 10 positions match TRBD1. Germline loops: CDR1 SGHRS, CDR2 YFSETQ. With V trimmed by 6 bases and J by 2 bases, 6 bases remained unmatched. This CDR3 has 15 residues.